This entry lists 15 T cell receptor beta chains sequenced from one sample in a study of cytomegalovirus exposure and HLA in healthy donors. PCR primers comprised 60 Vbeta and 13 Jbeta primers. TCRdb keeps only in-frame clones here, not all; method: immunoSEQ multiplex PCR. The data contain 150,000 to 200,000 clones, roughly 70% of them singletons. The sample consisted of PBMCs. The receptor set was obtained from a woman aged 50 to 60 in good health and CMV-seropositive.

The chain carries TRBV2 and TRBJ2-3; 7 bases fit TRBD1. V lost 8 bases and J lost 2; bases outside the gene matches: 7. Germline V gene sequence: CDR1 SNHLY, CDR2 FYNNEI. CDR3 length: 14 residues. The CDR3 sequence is CASGGRGYTDTQYF. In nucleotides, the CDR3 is TGTGCCAGCGGGGGCAGGGGGTACACAGATACGCAGTATTTT. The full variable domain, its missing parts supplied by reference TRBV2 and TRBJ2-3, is EPEVTQTPSHQVTQMGQEVILRCVPISNHLYFYWYRQILGQKVEFLVSFYNNEISEKSEIFDDQFSVERPDGSNFTLKIRSTKLEDSAMYFCASGGRGYTDTQYFGPGTRLTVL.

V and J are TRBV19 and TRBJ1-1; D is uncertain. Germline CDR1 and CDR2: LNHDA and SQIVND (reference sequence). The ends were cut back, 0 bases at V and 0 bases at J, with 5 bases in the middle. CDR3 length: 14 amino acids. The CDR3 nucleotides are TGTGCCAGTAGTATAGATCGGGTGAACACTGAAGCTTTCTTT. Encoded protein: CASSIDRVNTEAFF.

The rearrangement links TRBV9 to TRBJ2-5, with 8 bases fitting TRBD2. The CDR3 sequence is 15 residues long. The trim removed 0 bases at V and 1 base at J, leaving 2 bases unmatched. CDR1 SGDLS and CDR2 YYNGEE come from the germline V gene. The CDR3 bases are TGTGCCAGCAGCGTAGATACTAGCGGCCAAGAGACCCAGTACTTC. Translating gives CASSVDTSGQETQYF. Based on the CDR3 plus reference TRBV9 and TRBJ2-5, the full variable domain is DSGVTQTPKHLITATGQRVTLRCSPRSGDLSVYWYQQSLDQGLQFLIQYYNGEERAKGNILERFSAQQFPDLHSELNLSSLELGDSALYFCASSVDTSGQETQYFGPGTRLLVL.

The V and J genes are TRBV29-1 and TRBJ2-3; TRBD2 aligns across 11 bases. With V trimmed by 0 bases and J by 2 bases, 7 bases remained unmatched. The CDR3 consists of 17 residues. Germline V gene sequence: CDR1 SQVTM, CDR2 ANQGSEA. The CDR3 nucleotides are TGCAGCGTTGAAGATTTAGGACTAGCGGGTTTCACAGATACGCAGTATTTT. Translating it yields CSVEDLGLAGFTDTQYF.

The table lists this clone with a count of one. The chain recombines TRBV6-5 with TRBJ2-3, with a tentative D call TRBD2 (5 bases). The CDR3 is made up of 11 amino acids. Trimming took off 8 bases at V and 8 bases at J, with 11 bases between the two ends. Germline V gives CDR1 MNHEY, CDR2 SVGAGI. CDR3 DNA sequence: TGTGCCAGCCTGGGAGTTGGTACGCAGTATTTT. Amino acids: CASLGVGTQYF.

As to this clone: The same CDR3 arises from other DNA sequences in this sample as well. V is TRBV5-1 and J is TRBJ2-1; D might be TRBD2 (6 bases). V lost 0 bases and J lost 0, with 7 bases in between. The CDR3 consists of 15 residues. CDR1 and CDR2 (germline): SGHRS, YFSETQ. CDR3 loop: CASSLVGGSYNEQFF. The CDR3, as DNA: TGCGCCAGCAGCTTGGTGGGGGGCTCCTACAATGAGCAGTTCTTC.

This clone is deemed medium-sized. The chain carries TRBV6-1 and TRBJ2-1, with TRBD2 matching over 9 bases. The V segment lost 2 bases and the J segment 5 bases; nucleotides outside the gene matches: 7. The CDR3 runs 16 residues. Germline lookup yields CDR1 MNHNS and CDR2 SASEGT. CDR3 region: CASSEWGGGANNEQFF. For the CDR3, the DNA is TGTGCCAGCAGTGAATGGGGCGGGGGGGCGAACAATGAGCAGTTCTTC.

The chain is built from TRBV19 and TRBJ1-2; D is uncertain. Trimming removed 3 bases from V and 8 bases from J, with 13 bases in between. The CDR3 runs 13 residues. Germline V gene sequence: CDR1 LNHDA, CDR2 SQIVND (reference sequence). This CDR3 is CASSMTRLSGYTF. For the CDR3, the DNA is TGTGCCAGTAGTATGACCCGACTGAGCGGCTACACCTTC.

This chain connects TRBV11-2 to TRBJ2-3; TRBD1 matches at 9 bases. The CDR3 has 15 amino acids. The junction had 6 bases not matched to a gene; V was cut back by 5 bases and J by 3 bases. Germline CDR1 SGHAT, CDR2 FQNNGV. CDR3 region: CASSNRQGVTDTQYF. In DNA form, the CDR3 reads TGTGCCAGCAGCAACCGACAGGGGGTGACAGATACGCAGTATTTT.

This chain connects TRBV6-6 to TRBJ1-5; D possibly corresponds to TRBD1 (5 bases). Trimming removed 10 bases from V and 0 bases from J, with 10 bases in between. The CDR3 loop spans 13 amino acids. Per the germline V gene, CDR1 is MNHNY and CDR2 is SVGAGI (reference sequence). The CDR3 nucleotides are TGTGCCACCAGACAGATTAGCAATCAGCCCCAGCATTTT. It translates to CATRQISNQPQHF.

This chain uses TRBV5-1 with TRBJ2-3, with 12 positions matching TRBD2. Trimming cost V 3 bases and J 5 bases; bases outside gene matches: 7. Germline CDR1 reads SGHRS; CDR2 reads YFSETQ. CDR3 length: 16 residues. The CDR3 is CASSSRLAGAGDTQYF. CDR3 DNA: TGCGCCAGCAGCTCCCGACTAGCGGGGGCGGGAGATACGCAGTATTTT.

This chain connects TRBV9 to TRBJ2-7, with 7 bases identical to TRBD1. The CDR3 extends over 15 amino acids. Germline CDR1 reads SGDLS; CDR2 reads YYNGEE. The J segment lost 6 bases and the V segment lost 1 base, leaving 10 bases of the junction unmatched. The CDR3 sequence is CASSVSVGTEGEQYF. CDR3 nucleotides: TGTGCCAGCAGCGTAAGCGTCGGGACAGAGGGCGAGCAGTACTTC. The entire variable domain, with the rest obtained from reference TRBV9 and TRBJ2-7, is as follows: DSGVTQTPKHLITATGQRVTLRCSPRSGDLSVYWYQQSLDQGLQFLIQYYNGEERAKGNILERFSAQQFPDLHSELNLSSLELGDSALYFCASSVSVGTEGEQYFGPGTRLTVT.

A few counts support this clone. The CDR3 nucleotides are TGTGCCAGCAGTACAGGGTTTAATTCACCCCTCCACTTT. This sequence encodes CASSTGFNSPLHF. The rearrangement uses TRBV25-1 and TRBJ1-6, with D possibly TRBD1 on 6 matching bases. Trimming took off 5 bases at V and 6 bases at J, with 8 bases between the two ends. From germline, CDR1 is MGHDK and CDR2 SYGVNS. The CDR3 extends over 13 amino acids.

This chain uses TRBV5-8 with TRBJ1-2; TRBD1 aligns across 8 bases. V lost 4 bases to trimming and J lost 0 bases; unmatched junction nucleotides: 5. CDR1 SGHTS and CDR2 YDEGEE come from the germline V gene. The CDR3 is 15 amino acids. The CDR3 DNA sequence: TGTGCCAGCAGCCCCGGGACAGGAGCTAACTATGGCTACACCTTC. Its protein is CASSPGTGANYGYTF.

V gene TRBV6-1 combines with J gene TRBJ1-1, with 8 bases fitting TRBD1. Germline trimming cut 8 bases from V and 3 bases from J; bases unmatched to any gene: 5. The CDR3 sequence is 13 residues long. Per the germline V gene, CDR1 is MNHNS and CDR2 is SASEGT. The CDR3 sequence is CASGQGRDTEAFF. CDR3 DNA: TGTGCCAGCGGACAGGGTAGGGACACTGAAGCTTTCTTT.